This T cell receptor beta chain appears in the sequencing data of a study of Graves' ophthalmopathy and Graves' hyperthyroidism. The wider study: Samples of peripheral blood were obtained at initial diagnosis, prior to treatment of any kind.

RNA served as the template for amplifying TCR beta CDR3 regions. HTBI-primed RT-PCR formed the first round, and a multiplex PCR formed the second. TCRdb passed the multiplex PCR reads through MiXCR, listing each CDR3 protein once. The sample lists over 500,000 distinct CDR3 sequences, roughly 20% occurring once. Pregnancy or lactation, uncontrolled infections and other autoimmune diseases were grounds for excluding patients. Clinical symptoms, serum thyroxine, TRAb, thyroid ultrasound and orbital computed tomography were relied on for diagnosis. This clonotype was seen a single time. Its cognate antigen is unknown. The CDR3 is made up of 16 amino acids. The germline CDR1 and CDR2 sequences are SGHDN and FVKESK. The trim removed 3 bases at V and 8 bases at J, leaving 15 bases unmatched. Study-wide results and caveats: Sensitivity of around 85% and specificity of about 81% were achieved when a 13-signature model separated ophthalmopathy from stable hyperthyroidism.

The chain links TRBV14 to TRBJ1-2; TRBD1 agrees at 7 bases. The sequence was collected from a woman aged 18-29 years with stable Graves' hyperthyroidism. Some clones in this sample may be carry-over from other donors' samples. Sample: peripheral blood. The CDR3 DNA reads TGTGCCAGCAGCCAGGATGGGACAGACCACGGGGACGGCTACACCTTC. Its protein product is CASSQDGTDHGDGYTF.